This T cell receptor (beta chain) was documented in a study of T cell responses to AZD1222 COVID-19 vaccine. After removal of 5 bases from V and 5 bases from J, the junction contained 6 bases not matched to a gene. Germline V gene sequence: CDR1 SGHNT, CDR2 YENEEA. The CDR3 is 14 residues long. Assay used: immunoSEQ multiplex PCR; TCRdb lists only in-frame clones, some missing. The table records some 150,000 clones, around nine tenths of them present only once. This clone turned up a few times. Material: peripheral blood, obtained 28 days after the second AZD1222 dose. The chain recombines TRBV11-3 with TRBJ2-7; TRBD1 agrees at 10 bases. This receptor was taken from an adult who received the AZD1222 COVID-19 vaccine. CDR3 in DNA: TGTGCCAGCAGCCTAGGACAGGGGGTCAACGAGCAGTACTTC. Translated: CASSLGQGVNEQYF. Together with reference TRBV11-3 and TRBJ2-7, the CDR3 gives the full variable domain: EAGVVQSPRYKIIEKKQPVAFWCNPISGHNTLYWYLQNLGQGPELLIRYENEEAVDDSQLPKDRFSAERLKGVDSTLKIQPAELGDSAVYLCASSLGQGVNEQYFGPGTRLTVT.